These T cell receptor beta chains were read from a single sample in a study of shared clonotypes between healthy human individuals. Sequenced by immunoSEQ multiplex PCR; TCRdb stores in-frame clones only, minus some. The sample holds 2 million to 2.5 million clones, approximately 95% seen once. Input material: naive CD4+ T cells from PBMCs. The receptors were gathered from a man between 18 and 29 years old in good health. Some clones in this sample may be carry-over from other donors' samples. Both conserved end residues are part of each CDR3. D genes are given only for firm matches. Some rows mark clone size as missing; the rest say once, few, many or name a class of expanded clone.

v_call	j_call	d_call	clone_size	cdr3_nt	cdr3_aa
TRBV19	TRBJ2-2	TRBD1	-	TGTGCCAGTAGACATGACAGGGGCACCGGGGAGCTGTTTTTT	CASRHDRGTGELFF
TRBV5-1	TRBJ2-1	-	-	TGCGCCAGCAGCTTGGACGTCTACAATGAGCAGTTCTTC	CASSLDVYNEQFF
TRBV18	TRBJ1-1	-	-	TGTGCCAGCTCACCGGCCGCCTCGAACACTGAAGCTTTCTTT	CASSPAASNTEAFF
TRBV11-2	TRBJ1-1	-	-	TGTGCCAGCAGCCCCCGCAAGGCCGAGGAAGCTTTCTTT	CASSPRKAEEAFF
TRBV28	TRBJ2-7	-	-	TGTGCCAGCAGTTTAACGGGGGTGCGCAGGGACGAGCAGTACTTC	CASSLTGVRRDEQYF
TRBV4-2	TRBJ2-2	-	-	TGTGCCAGCAGCCAAAGTCTAGCAGCGAACACCGGGGAGCTGTTTTTT	CASSQSLAANTGELFF
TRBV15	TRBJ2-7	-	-	TGTGCCACCAGCAGAGCCGCCAAAGACGAGCAGTACTTC	CATSRAAKDEQYF
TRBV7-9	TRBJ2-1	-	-	TGTGCCAGCAGCTGGGACCCGAGGCCCAATGAGCAGTTCTTC	CASSWDPRPNEQFF
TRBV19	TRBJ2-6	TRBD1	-	TGTGCCAGTAGTATACGTGGCAGGGGGCCGTTTGGGGCCAACGTCCTGACTTTC	CASSIRGRGPFGANVLTF
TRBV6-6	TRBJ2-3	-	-	TGTGCCAGCAGTTACTCGATATCTGATACGCAGTATTTT	CASSYSISDTQYF
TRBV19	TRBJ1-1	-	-	TGTGCCAGTAGTACAGGCGGGGGGAACACTGAAGCTTTCTTT	CASSTGGGNTEAFF
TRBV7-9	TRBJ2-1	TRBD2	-	TGTGCCAGCAGCTTAGCCCCTAGCGGCTACAATGAGCAGTTCTTC	CASSLAPSGYNEQFF
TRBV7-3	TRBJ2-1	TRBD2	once	TGTGCCAGCAGCCCCGGCAGCGGGAGGGGTGAGCAGTTCTTC	CASSPGSGRGEQFF
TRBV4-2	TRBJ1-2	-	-	TGTGCCAGCAGTCCGCCAGGCAACTATGGCTACACCTTC	CASSPPGNYGYTF
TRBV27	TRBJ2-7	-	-	TGTGCCAGCAGTTTAGAGGGACCACCTTACGAGCAGTACTTC	CASSLEGPPYEQYF
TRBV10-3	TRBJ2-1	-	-	TGTGCCATCAATCTTAGCGAGAGCTCCTACAATGAGCAGTTCTTC	CAINLSESSYNEQFF
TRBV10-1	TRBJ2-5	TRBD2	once	TGCGCCAGCAGTGCAAAAGGGACTAGTCGCGAGACCCAGTACTTC	CASSAKGTSRETQYF
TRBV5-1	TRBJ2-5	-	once	TGCGCCAGCAGCTTGAGTCAAGAGACCCAGTACTTC	CASSLSQETQYF
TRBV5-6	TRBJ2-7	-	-	TGTGCCAGCAGCTTGGAACAGGTCTCCTACGAGCAGTACTTC	CASSLEQVSYEQYF
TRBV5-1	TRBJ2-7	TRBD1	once	TGCGCCAGCAGCTTACGAGGACAGGGCGGCTACGAGCAGTACTTC	CASSLRGQGGYEQYF
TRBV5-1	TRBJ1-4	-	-	TGCGCCAGCAGCTCGTCTGGGGTCAGAGGGGAAAAACTGTTTTTT	CASSSSGVRGEKLFF
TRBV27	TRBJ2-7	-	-	TGTGCCAGCAGTACCTCAGGGAGCCCGAGCTCCTACGAGCAGTACTTC	CASSTSGSPSSYEQYF
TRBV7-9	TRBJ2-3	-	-	TGTGCCAGCAGCTTCTCGACATGGCCAGATACGCAGTATTTT	CASSFSTWPDTQYF
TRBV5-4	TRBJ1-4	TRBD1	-	TGTGCCAGCAGCGCCGGGACAGGGGGCGACGTAGGAAAACTGTTTTTT	CASSAGTGGDVGKLFF
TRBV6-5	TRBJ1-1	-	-	TGTGCCAGCAGGCGGACAGAACTTAGTGGCACTGAAGCTTTCTTT	CASRRTELSGTEAFF
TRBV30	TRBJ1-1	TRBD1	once	TGTGCCTGGGCGGACAGGGGAAATACTGAAGCTTTCTTT	CAWADRGNTEAFF
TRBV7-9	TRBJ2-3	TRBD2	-	TGTGCCAGCAGCCCCAAGGGGATTGCGGGAGGATGGGATACGCAGTATTTT	CASSPKGIAGGWDTQYF
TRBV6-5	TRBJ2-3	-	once	TGTGCCAGCAGTAGGGACGGGGCCACAGATACGCAGTATTTT	CASSRDGATDTQYF
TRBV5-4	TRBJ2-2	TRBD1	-	TGTGCCAGCAGCGCCCGGACAGGGGGAGACACCGGGGAGCTGTTTTTT	CASSARTGGDTGELFF
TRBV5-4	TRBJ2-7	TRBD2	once	TGTGCCAGCAGCCGCGGGACTAGCGGGAGCCTTTGGTACTTC	CASSRGTSGSLWYF
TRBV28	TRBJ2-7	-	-	TGTGCCAGCACTGTACCGGGACAAATATTCTACGAGCAGTACTTC	CASTVPGQIFYEQYF
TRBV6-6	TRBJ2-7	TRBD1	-	TGTGCCAGCAGTTACCCCGACAGGGGAGGCTACGAGCAGTACTTC	CASSYPDRGGYEQYF
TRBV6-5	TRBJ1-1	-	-	TGTGCCAGCATGCGGGGGAGGGTGGACACTGAAGCTTTCTTT	CASMRGRVDTEAFF
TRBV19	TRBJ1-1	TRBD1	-	TGTGCCAGCAGCCTCGTAACAGGGGGATTTACTGAAGCTTTCTTT	CASSLVTGGFTEAFF
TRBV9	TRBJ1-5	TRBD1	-	TGTGCCAGCAGCGTAGAGGGGGCACGGAATCAGCCCCAGCATTTT	CASSVEGARNQPQHF
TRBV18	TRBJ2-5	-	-	TGTGCCAGCTCACCACAAATCGCCCAAGAGACCCAGTACTTC	CASSPQIAQETQYF
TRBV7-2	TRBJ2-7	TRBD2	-	TGTGCCAGCAGCTCCCCTTCCAGCGGGAGCCCCGAGCAGTACTTC	CASSSPSSGSPEQYF